These 25 T cell receptor beta chains originate from one sample sequenced in a study of T cells after yellow fever vaccination. Each CDR3 protein gets one entry after TCRdb re-called the 5' RACE reads with MiXCR. The table includes more than 200,000 distinct CDR3 sequences, more than 3.5% detected once. The sequencing used PBMCs, collected 15 days after the yellow fever booster vaccination. The receptors shown here come from a man younger than 35 who received the YFV17D yellow fever vaccine.

In this sample, this clonotype turned up many times. The chain couples TRBV10-3 to TRBJ1-5; possible D gene TRBD1, 6 bases. The CDR3 runs to 13 residues. Germline lookup yields CDR1 ENHRY and CDR2 SYGVKD. Trimming took off 3 bases at V and 7 bases at J, with 10 bases between the two ends. CDR3 nucleotides: TGTGCCATCAGTGAACAGGGCTCGCAGCCCCAGCATTTT. Amino acids: CAISEQGSQPQHF.

The V gene is TRBV20-1, the J gene TRBJ2-7; D gene unclear. CDR3 length equals 12 residues. V was shortened by 2 bases and J by 3 bases, with 8 bases between the two germline ends. Per the germline V gene, CDR1 is DFQATT and CDR2 is SNEGSKA (reference sequence). The CDR3 bases are TGCAGTGCTAGATTCCTCGGCTACGAGCAGTACTTC. Its translation: CSARFLGYEQYF.

This clonotype was seen many times. The chain combines TRBV5-1 with TRBJ2-4; possibly TRBD2 for D (5 bases). The V end was cut by 6 bases, the J end by 1 base, with 8 bases between. The CDR3 loop spans 13 amino acids. CDR1 is SGHRS and CDR2 is YFSETQ in the germline V gene. CDR3 DNA sequence: TGCGCCAGCACGAGCGGCGCCAAAAACATTCAGTACTTC. Protein sequence: CASTSGAKNIQYF.

This clonotype occurred many times. The V call is TRBV5-5, the J call TRBJ2-3, with 9 bases that match TRBD2. There are 15 residues in the CDR3. Losses at the gene ends were 6 bases for V and 1 base for J; bases not matched to a gene: 6. Germline assignment: CDR1 SGHKS and CDR2 YYEKEE (reference sequence). CDR3 region: CASKPSGVGTDTQYF. As DNA, the CDR3 is TGTGCCAGCAAGCCTAGCGGGGTGGGCACAGATACGCAGTATTTT.

At least ten counts were recorded for this clonotype. The chain has TRBV5-1 and TRBJ2-4, with D perhaps TRBD2 (5 bases). The CDR3 totals 15 residues. The V gene's germline CDR1 is SGHRS and CDR2 YFSETQ. Trimming removed 0 bases from V and 6 bases from J, with 13 bases in between. CDR3 in DNA: TGCGCCAGCAGCTTGGTTCCCCAAGCGGCAAACATTCAGTACTTC. This translates into CASSLVPQAANIQYF.

This clonotype was observed many times. The CDR3 nucleotides are TGCAGTGCTAACGCCTTCACCGACAGCGCTCCGGGGGGCTACACCTTC. Amino acids: CSANAFTDSAPGGYTF. The V gene is TRBV20-1, the J gene TRBJ1-2, with TRBD1 as a possible D gene (5 bases). The CDR3 contains 16 residues. Trimming stripped 4 bases from V and 8 bases from J, with 26 bases between. Looked up from germline, CDR1 is DFQATT and CDR2 is SNEGSKA (reference sequence).

This clonotype was recorded a few times. V usage is TRBV18 and J usage is TRBJ1-5; D perhaps matches TRBD1 (5 bases). This CDR3 comprises 16 residues. Germline lookup yields CDR1 KGHSH and CDR2 LQKENI. V gave up 2 bases and J gave up 2 bases, with 13 bases separating them. The CDR3 is CASSPVSGDGNQPQHF. CDR3 nucleotides: TGTGCCAGCTCACCAGTTTCGGGGGATGGCAATCAGCCCCAGCATTTT.

This clonotype was counted at least ten times. This chain connects TRBV27 to TRBJ2-1, with 16 bases lining up with TRBD2. The CDR3 runs to 17 residues. V shed 7 bases and J 7 bases; nucleotides not matched to a gene: 10. Germline-derived CDR1 and CDR2 are MNHEY and SMNVEV (reference sequence). CDR3 nucleotides: TGTGCCAGCACTCCCGCGGGGGGACTAGCGGGGGGGAATGAGCAGTTCTTC. Translated, it gives CASTPAGGLAGGNEQFF.

This clonotype has a count of ten or more. The chain links TRBV5-1 to TRBJ2-3, with 7 positions matching TRBD2. Trimming at V came to 7 bases and at J to 0 bases, leaving 5 bases not matched to a gene. Per germline, CDR1 SGHRS and CDR2 YFSETQ. The CDR3 runs to 14 residues. The CDR3 sequence is CASRGGTSTDTQYF. CDR3 DNA: TGCGCCAGCCGGGGAGGGACTAGCACAGATACGCAGTATTTT.

This clonotype has at least ten counts. The rearrangement links TRBV12-3 or TRBV12-4 to TRBJ1-2, with D unresolved. The CDR3 consists of 13 residues. Trimming removed 2 bases at V and 6 bases at J, with 10 bases between. The CDR3 spells CASSLSYRHGYTF. CDR3 sequence (DNA): TGTGCCAGCAGTTTATCCTACAGACATGGCTACACCTTC.

The chain links TRBV6-5 to TRBJ1-5; D remains unclear. With 4 bases removed from V and 2 bases from J, the gap between germline ends came to 12 bases. Germline lookup yields CDR1 MNHEY and CDR2 SVGAGI. This CDR3 is built from 15 residues. The CDR3 loop reads CASSSLVSGNQPQHF. CDR3 nucleotides: TGTGCCAGCAGTTCACTCGTCTCAGGCAATCAGCCCCAGCATTTT.

There are many counts of this clonotype. The chain links TRBV30 to TRBJ2-7; D uncertain. The CDR3 runs to 11 residues. V lost 4 bases, J lost 0 bases, and 4 bases lay in between. Germline CDR1 reads GTSNPN; CDR2 reads SVGIG (reference sequence). CDR3 nucleotide sequence: TGTGCCTGGACGGGCTCCTACGAGCAGTACTTC. Protein: CAWTGSYEQYF.

There are many counts of this clonotype. The V call is TRBV5-1, the J call TRBJ1-2; no definite D call. V lost 2 bases and J lost 9, with 14 bases in between. The CDR3 extends over 13 amino acids. Germline V lookup: CDR1 SGHRS, CDR2 YFSETQ. The CDR3 DNA reads as TGCGCCAGCAGCTTCGGCTCTTCTCTGAGCTACACCTTC. It is translated as CASSFGSSLSYTF.

This clonotype came up many times. The genes are TRBV5-1 and TRBJ1-2, with D possibly matching TRBD1 (6 bases). Germline-derived CDR1 and CDR2 are SGHRS and YFSETQ. V lost 5 bases and J 5 bases, leaving 16 bases between the germline ends. This CDR3 contains 14 residues. The CDR3 region has the DNA TGCGCCAGCAGTTTTCTAGGGGGGCAGTATGGCTACACCTTC. This encodes CASSFLGGQYGYTF.

This clonotype was counted ten times or more. This chain's CDR3 is CASSQGTGGNSPLHF. CDR3 in DNA: TGTGCCAGCAGCCAAGGGACAGGGGGCAATTCACCCCTCCACTTT. The chain links TRBV3-1 to TRBJ1-6; 11 bases are shared with TRBD1. The ends lost 1 base at V and 7 bases at J; junction bases unmatched: 0. Germline loops: CDR1 LGHDT, CDR2 YNNKEL (reference sequence). CDR3 length: 15 residues.

In its sample, this clonotype was seen many times. The genes are TRBV5-1 and TRBJ1-5; 9 bases align to TRBD1. Per the germline V gene, CDR1 is SGHRS and CDR2 is YFSETQ. CDR3 length: 15 residues. V dropped 4 bases and J dropped 4; count of bases not matched to a gene: 6. The CDR3 DNA reads TGCGCCAGCAGCCTAGGGACAGGGCGGAATCAGCCCCAGCATTTT. Protein product: CASSLGTGRNQPQHF.

This clonotype was observed at least ten times. Because the CDR3's place on the DNA is in doubt, the DNA is left out and the CDR3 is given as listed by TCRdb. CDR3 amino acids: CASSLFGAGYGYTF. This chain connects TRBV12-3 or TRBV12-4 to TRBJ1-2; TRBD1, the table's D call, lacks a check against the DNA. The CDR3 region is 14 residues in length, termini included.

There are many counts of this clonotype. This chain joins TRBV7-2 and TRBJ1-4; maybe TRBD1 (5 bases). The CDR3 extends over 16 amino acids. The germline CDR1 and CDR2 sequences are SGHTA and FQGNSA. V was cut by 4 bases and J by 3 bases, with 15 bases left in between. Here the CDR3 DNA reads TGTGCCAGCAGCTCACGGGGGTTAGGGGCTAATGAAAAACTGTTTTTT. Translating gives CASSSRGLGANEKLFF.

This clonotype showed up many times. V and J are TRBV7-2 and TRBJ2-3; perhaps TRBD2 as D (5 bases). The CDR3 totals 15 residues. CDR1 and CDR2 from the germline V gene are SGHTA and FQGNSA. The V end was cut by 2 bases, the J end by 1 base, with 10 bases between. The DNA for the CDR3 is TGTGCCAGCAGCTTACGGGGTCGTGGCACAGATACGCAGTATTTT. Translated: CASSLRGRGTDTQYF.

This clonotype came up many times. CDR3 protein: CASSRSSGANTEAFF. In DNA, the CDR3 is TGCGCCAGCAGCCGGAGTTCGGGGGCGAACACTGAAGCTTTCTTT. The chain joins TRBV5-1 to TRBJ1-1, with D maybe TRBD1 (6 bases). CDR1 SGHRS and CDR2 YFSETQ come from the germline V gene. The CDR3 extends over 15 amino acids. V was trimmed by 4 bases and J by 1 base, leaving 14 bases between them. Together with reference TRBV5-1 and TRBJ1-1, the CDR3 gives the full variable domain: KAGVTQTPRYLIKTRGQQVTLSCSPISGHRSVSWYQQTPGQGLQFLFEYFSETQRNKGNFPGRFSGRQFSNSRSEMNVSTLELGDSALYLCASSRSSGANTEAFFGQGTRLTVV.

This clonotype was seen many times. The chain carries TRBV20-1 and TRBJ1-3; TRBD1 matches at 9 bases. V lost 0 bases and J lost 0; bases outside the gene matches: 3. The CDR3 is 16 residues long. Germline V gives CDR1 DFQATT, CDR2 SNEGSKA (reference sequence). CDR3 loop: CSARDRTGVSGNTIYF. The CDR3 coding sequence is TGCAGTGCTAGAGACCGGACAGGGGTCTCTGGAAACACCATATATTTT.

This clonotype was counted at least ten times. This chain connects TRBV2 to TRBJ2-7; 8 bases match TRBD1. V trimming: 2 bases; J trimming: 4 bases; junction bases outside the gene matches: 13. The germline CDR1 and CDR2 sequences are SNHLY and FYNNEI. This CDR3 is built from 17 residues. CDR3 sequence (DNA): TGTGCCAGCAGTGAAATCTTTGGACAGGGAAAGGCGTACGAGCAGTACTTC. Protein product: CASSEIFGQGKAYEQYF.

This clonotype was seen repeatedly, ten times or more. The chain is built from TRBV20-1 and TRBJ2-4; tentatively, D is TRBD2 (6 bases). Germline V gene data show CDR1 as DFQATT and CDR2 as SNEGSKA (reference sequence). Trimming stripped 0 bases from V and 2 bases from J, with 14 bases between. The CDR3 length is 16 residues. The CDR3 region is CSAREWRGITKNIQYF. The CDR3, as DNA: TGCAGTGCTAGAGAGTGGCGGGGAATTACCAAAAACATTCAGTACTTC.

This clonotype was counted ten times or more. The J gene is TRBJ1-1, the V gene TRBV10-2; possible D gene TRBD1, 6 bases. This CDR3 is 17 amino acids long. The germline CDR1 and CDR2 sequences are WSHSY and SAAADI. V lost 8 bases and J lost 2, with 24 bases in between. In DNA form, the CDR3 reads TGCGCCAGCGGCCCGGTTTGGACAGACCTTCCAAACACTGAAGCTTTCTTT. Encoded protein: CASGPVWTDLPNTEAFF.

This clonotype has a count of ten or more. V is TRBV2 and J is TRBJ2-7; tentatively, D is TRBD2 (5 bases). Germline V lookup: CDR1 SNHLY, CDR2 FYNNEI. V was shortened by 2 bases and J by 4 bases, with 15 bases between the two germline ends. This CDR3 is 15 amino acids long. CDR3 residues: CASSENWAPGYEQYV. The CDR3 DNA reads TGTGCCAGCAGTGAAAATTGGGCCCCGGGATACGAGCAGTACGTC.